This TCR beta chain was obtained from a study of shared clonotypes between healthy human individuals. A deep-level run was used for the assay. Libraries were prepared by immunoSEQ multiplex PCR; TCRdb keeps only in-frame clonotypes and omits some of them. The table lists 2 million to 2.5 million clones, 93% of them singletons. V lost 3 bases, J lost 7 bases, and 19 bases lay in between. Looked up from germline, CDR1 is GTSNPN and CDR2 is SVGIG (reference sequence). The CDR3 is 16 amino acids. This clone appeared once. The CD4+ fraction was divided into a CD45RA+ naive subset and a CD45RA-negative memory subset.

The chain has TRBV30 and TRBJ1-6, with D possibly TRBD1 on 6 matching bases. The sample taken for sequencing was naive CD4+ T cells from PBMCs. Noted subset: CD45RA+ positively selected. The sequence was obtained from a man aged 18 to 29 in good health. Some clones in this sample may be carry-over from other donors' samples. The CDR3 sequence: CAWRNRDPFGNSPLHF. The CDR3 region has the DNA TGTGCCTGGAGAAACAGGGACCCCTTCGGGAATTCACCCCTCCACTTT.